These 32 T cell receptor beta chains share one sample of origin, sequenced in a study of PD-1 blockade in classical Hodgkin lymphoma. The protocol was immunoSEQ multiplex PCR, while the TCRdb copy is restricted to in-frame clones and leaves out a portion. The sample records around 45,000 clones, 70% to 80% being singletons. The patients all showed relapse after autologous stem cell transplantation, while their brentuximab vedotin exposure varied. The source was peripheral blood mononuclear cells (PBMCs), collected at baseline. These receptors came from a human donor with classical Hodgkin lymphoma.

Turning to this clone: Other DNA variants within this sample encode the same CDR3. This chain links TRBV27 with TRBJ2-7; TRBD1 matches 9 bases. Trimming at V came to 3 bases and at J to 7 bases, leaving 13 bases not matched to a gene. The length of the CDR3 is 16 residues. Germline V gene lookup returns CDR1 MNHEY and CDR2 SMNVEV (reference sequence). CDR3 loop: CASSFSQGAESYEQYF. The DNA for the CDR3 is TGTGCCAGCAGTTTCTCACAGGGGGCTGAATCGTATGAGCAGTACTTC.

The rearrangement uses TRBV28 and TRBJ2-7, with no clear D. The germline gives CDR1 MDHEN, CDR2 SYDVKM. V lost 6 bases and J 6 bases, leaving 9 bases between the germline ends. This CDR3 contains 11 residues. The CDR3: CASSPSTEQYF. For the CDR3, the DNA is TGTGCCAGCAGCCCCAGTACCGAGCAGTACTTC.

The chain joins TRBV6-1 to TRBJ1-5; D is unclear. The CDR3 loop spans 15 amino acids. Germline CDR1 reads MNHNS; CDR2 reads SASEGT. V shed 2 bases and J shed 4 bases, with 12 bases lying between them. The CDR3 nucleotides read TGTGCCAGCAGTGAAACGCGGGGTCGAAATCAGCCCCAGCATTTT. This sequence encodes CASSETRGRNQPQHF.

The V call is TRBV5-8, the J call TRBJ2-1; 11 nucleotides line up with TRBD1. This CDR3 spans 17 amino acids. Germline V gene data show CDR1 as SGHTS and CDR2 as YDEGEE. V was pared by 2 bases and J by 4 bases, with 8 bases of the junction left unmatched. Written as DNA, the CDR3 is TGTGCCAGCAGCTTAGACTACCGGGACAGGGGGTACAATGAGCAGTTCTTC. Translating gives CASSLDYRDRGYNEQFF.

V and J are TRBV19 and TRBJ2-4; D is unclear. The ends were cut back, 3 bases at V and 1 base at J, with 13 bases in the middle. CDR3 size: 16 residues. Germline V CDR1 and CDR2: LNHDA, SQIVND (reference sequence). CDR3 residues: CASSIRQLGAKNIQYF. CDR3 DNA sequence: TGTGCCAGTAGTATTAGGCAGCTTGGGGCCAAAAACATTCAGTACTTC.

V and J are TRBV5-6 and TRBJ2-7; the match to TRBD2 covers 11 bases. Germline trimming cut 4 bases from V and 0 bases from J; bases unmatched to any gene: 6. Germline values: CDR1 SGHDT, CDR2 YYEEEE. This CDR3 region has 16 residues. CDR3 sequence (DNA): TGTGCCAGCAGCCGACTAGCGGGACCGCTCTCCTACGAGCAGTACTTC. Encoded protein: CASSRLAGPLSYEQYF.

The V gene is TRBV5-8, the J gene TRBJ2-3, with a possible D match to TRBD1 (6 bases). V was pared by 5 bases and J by 0 bases, with 13 bases between. CDR1 and CDR2 from the germline V gene are SGHTS and YDEGEE. The CDR3 totals 15 residues. The CDR3: CASSHGQSSTDTQYF. In DNA, the CDR3 is TGTGCCAGCAGTCACGGACAGTCTAGCACAGATACGCAGTATTTT.

This sequence joins TRBV7-3 and TRBJ2-7; D gene uncertain. Trimming left V 1 base short and J 0 bases short, with 10 bases between. The CDR3 totals 15 residues. CDR1 is SGHTA and CDR2 is FQGTGA in the germline V gene. CDR3 in amino acids: CASSLNPGPSYEQYF. CDR3 coding DNA: TGTGCCAGCAGCTTAAATCCGGGTCCCTCCTACGAGCAGTACTTC.

The chain recombines TRBV7-6 with TRBJ2-5; 8 positions match TRBD1. The length of the CDR3 is 15 residues. Germline CDR1 is SGHVS and CDR2 is FNYEAQ. Losses at the gene ends were 5 bases for V and 5 bases for J; bases not matched to a gene: 10. The CDR3 DNA reads TGTGCCAGCAGCCTATGGACAGGGTCGGGGGAGACCCAGTACTTC. Translation gives CASSLWTGSGETQYF. Combining the CDR3 with reference TRBV7-6 and TRBJ2-5 gives the whole variable domain GAGVSQSPRYKVTKRGQDVALRCDPISGHVSLYWYRQALGQGPEFLTYFNYEAQQDKSGLPNDRFSAERPEGSISTLTIQRTEQRDSAMYRCASSLWTGSGETQYFGPGTRLLVL.

This chain uses TRBV4-2 with TRBJ1-2; D unresolved. Trimming took 5 bases from V and 2 from J, leaving 6 bases between them. The germline V gene encodes CDR1 LGHNA and CDR2 YNFKEQ. This CDR3 has 12 residues. The CDR3 spells CASSARNYGYTF. The CDR3 nucleotides read TGTGCCAGCAGCGCTCGGAACTATGGCTACACCTTC.

This sequence joins TRBV13 and TRBJ2-7; perhaps TRBD2 as D (5 bases). CDR1 and CDR2 (germline): PRHDT, FYEKMQ (reference sequence). V dropped 5 bases and J dropped 4 bases, with 9 bases sitting between them. The CDR3 totals 12 residues. This CDR3 is CASSPRGYEQYF. The CDR3, as DNA: TGTGCCAGCAGCCCCCGGGGTTACGAGCAGTACTTC.

This clone was seen only once. V and J are TRBV27 and TRBJ2-5; 10 bases fit TRBD2. Trimming at V came to 2 bases and at J to 7 bases, leaving 10 bases not matched to a gene. Germline CDR1 reads MNHEY; CDR2 reads SMNVEV (reference sequence). There are 16 residues in the CDR3. CDR3 sequence: CASSLRTSGTPGTQYF. CDR3 nucleotides: TGTGCCAGCAGTTTAAGGACTAGCGGAACCCCGGGGACCCAGTACTTC.

This clone was counted only a few times. The genes are TRBV9 and TRBJ1-2; D is perhaps TRBD1 (6 bases). The CDR3 spans 18 residues. Trimming stripped 1 base from V and 4 bases from J, with 23 bases between. Germline assignment: CDR1 SGDLS and CDR2 YYNGEE. The CDR3 reads CASSVSRGPSPTSYGYTF. As DNA, the CDR3 is TGTGCCAGCAGCGTATCCCGGGGGCCCTCCCCCACCTCCTATGGCTACACCTTC.

The CDR3 DNA is TGTGCCAGTAGTGTTGGGACAGGGGGCGCGGGGGGGAAGACCCAGTACTTC. It encodes CASSVGTGGAGGKTQYF. The rearrangement uses TRBV19 and TRBJ2-5, with 12 bases fitting TRBD1. The CDR3 spans 17 residues. Germline trimming cut 5 bases from V and 6 bases from J; bases unmatched to any gene: 13. The germline V gene encodes CDR1 LNHDA and CDR2 SQIVND (reference sequence).

The chain has TRBV18 and TRBJ2-2; a weak D match, TRBD2 (6 bases). CDR1 is KGHSH, CDR2 LQKENI, per germline. CDR3 length: 15 residues. V dropped 3 bases and J dropped 5 bases, with 13 bases sitting between them. CDR3 coding DNA: TGTGCCAGCTCACCCGAAAACGGAGGGACCGGGGAGCTGTTTTTT. Residues: CASSPENGGTGELFF.

V and J are TRBV19 and TRBJ2-7; D may be TRBD2 (7 bases). V lost 0 bases and J 4 bases, leaving 13 bases between the germline ends. Germline-derived CDR1 and CDR2 are LNHDA and SQIVND (reference sequence). CDR3 length: 15 residues. The CDR3 reads CASSIDLGGAYEQYF. Written as DNA, the CDR3 is TGTGCCAGTAGTATAGATCTAGGGGGGGCTTACGAGCAGTACTTC.

The gene calls are TRBV15 and TRBJ2-3, with 8 positions matching TRBD1. CDR1 and CDR2 (germline): LNHNV, YYDKDF (reference sequence). This CDR3 spans 17 amino acids. V lost 3 bases, J lost 3 bases, and 11 bases stayed unmatched. CDR3 sequence reads: CATSSLRTGSITDTQYF. In DNA, the CDR3 is TGTGCCACCAGCAGCCTAAGGACAGGGAGTATTACAGATACGCAGTATTTT.

The V and J genes are TRBV4-3 and TRBJ2-5; D is undetermined. Trimming cost V 0 bases and J 4 bases, with 9 bases left between them. Looked up from germline, CDR1 is LGHNA and CDR2 is YSLEER. There are 14 residues in the CDR3. CDR3 DNA sequence: TGCGCCAGCAGCCAAGATCAAGACCGAGAGACCCAGTACTTC. Translated, it gives CASSQDQDRETQYF.

V and J are TRBV7-2 and TRBJ2-5; perhaps TRBD1 as D (6 bases). Trimming pared 0 bases from V and 5 bases from J, leaving 19 bases between. Germline assignment: CDR1 SGHTA and CDR2 FQGNSA. The CDR3 totals 17 residues. In nucleotides, the CDR3 is TGTGCCAGCAGCTTAGCGGTAGGGACAAAAGTCACGGAGACCCAGTACTTC. Its protein is CASSLAVGTKVTETQYF.

This chain connects TRBV7-6 to TRBJ2-1; no firm D call. The CDR3 sequence is 12 residues long. Germline assignment: CDR1 SGHVS and CDR2 FNYEAQ. With 1 base removed from V and 7 bases from J, the gap between germline ends came to 5 bases. The CDR3 loop is CASSLGVNEQFF. Written as DNA, the CDR3 is TGTGCCAGCAGCTTAGGGGTGAATGAGCAGTTCTTC.

The chain combines TRBV4-3 with TRBJ1-1, with 7 nucleotides matching TRBD1. With 3 bases clipped from V and 5 bases from J, the junction kept 9 bases outside the gene matches. Germline lookup yields CDR1 LGHNA and CDR2 YSLEER. This CDR3 comprises 15 residues. In DNA, the CDR3 is TGCGCCAGCAGCCAGGCCGAAGCAGGGGGGACTGAAGCTTTCTTT. It specifies CASSQAEAGGTEAFF.

The J gene is TRBJ2-4, the V gene TRBV7-2; 9 nucleotides match TRBD1. This CDR3 spans 14 amino acids. Germline CDR1 SGHTA, CDR2 FQGNSA. V was clipped by 5 bases and J by 7 bases; unmatched bases: 6. The CDR3 nucleotides read TGTGCCAGCAGCACGGGGACAGGGTGGAACATTCAGTACTTC. Its protein product is CASSTGTGWNIQYF.

The chain couples TRBV5-1 to TRBJ1-4; 8 bases fit TRBD1. Per germline, CDR1 SGHRS and CDR2 YFSETQ. V dropped 2 bases and J dropped 6; count of bases not matched to a gene: 6. This CDR3 spans 15 amino acids. The CDR3 spells CASSFPTGADEKLFF. The CDR3 DNA follows: TGCGCCAGCAGCTTCCCGACAGGGGCGGATGAAAAACTGTTTTTT.

This rearrangement joins TRBV5-6 to TRBJ1-5, with TRBD1 matching 7 bases. The V and J ends lost 4 bases and 2 bases, in that order; junction bases with no gene match: 3. The CDR3 sequence is 14 residues long. CDR1 is SGHDT and CDR2 is YYEEEE in the germline V gene. The CDR3 region is CASSTGQGNQPQHF. In nucleotides, the CDR3 is TGTGCCAGCAGCACTGGACAGGGCAATCAGCCCCAGCATTTT.

This chain links TRBV29-1 with TRBJ2-7; the D is unclear. CDR1 SQVTM and CDR2 ANQGSEA come from the germline V gene. V was shortened by 4 bases and J by 6 bases, with 13 bases between the two germline ends. The CDR3 runs to 12 residues. The CDR3 coding sequence is TGCAGCGTTGTTAGTAGACCCGCCGAGCAGTACTTC. This codes for CSVVSRPAEQYF.

This clone was observed a handful of times. The V and J genes are TRBV18 and TRBJ1-2, with D possibly matching TRBD1 (5 bases). This CDR3 is 16 amino acids long. Looked up from germline, CDR1 is KGHSH and CDR2 is LQKENI. The V end lost 0 bases, the J end lost 8 bases, and 19 bases lay between the germline ends. CDR3 DNA: TGTGCCAGCTCACCACCGTCGACAGATATAACTGGGGGCTACACCTTC. This codes for CASSPPSTDITGGYTF.

Sample share makes this clone medium-sized (0.01 to 0.1%). The genes are TRBV10-2 and TRBJ1-6; D is uncertain. The V end lost 2 bases, the J end lost 8 bases, and 10 bases lay between the germline ends. Per the germline V gene, CDR1 is WSHSY and CDR2 is SAAADI. The CDR3 extends over 14 amino acids. In nucleotides, the CDR3 is TGCGCCAGCAGTGAGCAGGATGGGGATTCACCCCTCCACTTT. Translation gives CASSEQDGDSPLHF.

V and J are TRBV7-9 and TRBJ2-7, with TRBD2 matching over 11 bases. The CDR3 runs to 14 residues. The germline CDR1 and CDR2 sequences are SEHNR and FQNEAQ (reference sequence). V gave up 3 bases and J gave up 7 bases; unmatched junction bases: 5. In nucleotides, the CDR3 is TGTGCCAGCAGCTTGACTAGCGGGATTGGGGAGCAGTACTTC. It yields the protein CASSLTSGIGEQYF.

V and J are TRBV15 and TRBJ2-7; TRBD1 agrees at 10 bases. This CDR3 has 14 residues. Germline CDR1 is LNHNV and CDR2 is YYDKDF (reference sequence). After removal of 5 bases from V and 1 base from J, the junction contained 2 bases not matched to a gene. The CDR3 here is CATSRDRGSYEQYF. The DNA for the CDR3 is TGTGCCACCAGCCGGGACAGGGGATCCTACGAGCAGTACTTC.

This clone was seen a few times. The CDR3 loop is CASSLGSGQGYEQYF. In nucleotides, the CDR3 is TGTGCCAGCAGCCTCGGATCGGGACAGGGCTACGAGCAGTACTTC. The chain links TRBV7-2 to TRBJ2-7; the match to TRBD1 covers 9 bases. Germline V gene data show CDR1 as SGHTA and CDR2 as FQGNSA. The CDR3 is made up of 15 amino acids. The V gene end was trimmed by 5 bases and the J gene end by 3 bases; junction bases not matched to a gene: 8. Full variable domain (missing parts from reference TRBV7-2 and TRBJ2-7): GAGVSQSPSNKVTEKGKDVELRCDPISGHTALYWYRQSLGQGLEFLIYFQGNSAPDKSGLPSDRFSAERTGGSVSTLTIQRTQQEDSAVYLCASSLGSGQGYEQYFGPGTRLTVT.

This rearrangement joins TRBV6-5 to TRBJ1-2; D uncertain. CDR3 length: 13 amino acids. Deletions cut 2 bases from V and 8 bases from J, with 12 bases between. Germline CDR1 MNHEY, CDR2 SVGAGI. The chain's CDR3 is CASSYHSSAGYTF. The CDR3 bases are TGTGCCAGCAGTTACCACTCGAGTGCGGGCTACACCTTC.

The CDR3, as DNA: TGTGCCAGCAGTTACGACGGACCCTACGAGCAGTACTTC. Translating it yields CASSYDGPYEQYF. V usage is TRBV5-8 and J usage is TRBJ2-7; D ambiguous. Trimming shortened V by 5 bases and J by 2 bases, and 11 bases separated the two germline ends. The V gene's germline CDR1 is SGHTS and CDR2 YDEGEE. CDR3 length equals 13 residues.